This paragraph covers one TCR beta chain sequence. This entry comes from a study of T cells in narcolepsy. The CDR3 extends over 14 amino acids. The V gene's germline CDR1 is MNHEY and CDR2 SMNVEV (reference sequence). J gave up 6 bases and V 5 bases, and 4 bases lay outside the gene matches. Only in-frame clones appear in the TCRdb table, and some are missing; sequencing was by immunoSEQ multiplex PCR. The sample lists about 12,000 clones, approximately 94% seen once, with 0.85% to 1.2% in the top ten. The V gene is TRBV27, the J gene TRBJ1-5, with 10 bases identical to TRBD1. The sequenced sample consisted of CD45RA- memory CD4+ T cells from PBMCs. This clonotype was obtained from a human donor with narcolepsy. CDR3 protein: CASSGGQGGQPQHF. CDR3 in DNA: TGTGCCAGCAGTGGAGGACAGGGGGGTCAGCCCCAGCATTTT.